This TCR beta chain was obtained from a study of blood T cell repertoires in COVID-19. This CDR3 has 13 amino acids. The germline CDR1 and CDR2 sequences are KGHDR and SFDVKD. V was trimmed by 1 base and J by 13 bases, leaving 13 bases between them. Using immunoSEQ multiplex PCR, the repertoire was profiled, and TCRdb retains in-frame clones only, with some absent. The sample contains about 170,000 clones, about 85% of which appear only once. The clonotype comes from a woman older than 75 in a cohort sampled during active or convalescent COVID-19. The rearrangement joins TRBV24-1 to TRBJ2-1, with D possibly being TRBD1 (5 bases). Sequencing input: peripheral blood. CDR3 region: CATSDFRTPEQFF. The CDR3 DNA is TGTGCCACCAGTGATTTCAGGACACCAGAACAGTTCTTC.